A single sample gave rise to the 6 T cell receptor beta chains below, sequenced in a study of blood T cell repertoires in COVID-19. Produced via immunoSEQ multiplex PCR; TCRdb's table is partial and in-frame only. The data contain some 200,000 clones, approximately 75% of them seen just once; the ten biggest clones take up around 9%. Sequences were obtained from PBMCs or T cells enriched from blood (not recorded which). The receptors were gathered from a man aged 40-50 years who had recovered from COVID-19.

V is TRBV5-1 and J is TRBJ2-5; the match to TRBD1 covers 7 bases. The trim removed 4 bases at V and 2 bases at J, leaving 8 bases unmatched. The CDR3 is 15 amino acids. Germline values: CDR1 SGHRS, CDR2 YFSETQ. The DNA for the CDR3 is TGCGCCAGCAGCCCGGAATCGACAGGGCAAGAGACCCAGTACTTC. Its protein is CASSPESTGQETQYF.

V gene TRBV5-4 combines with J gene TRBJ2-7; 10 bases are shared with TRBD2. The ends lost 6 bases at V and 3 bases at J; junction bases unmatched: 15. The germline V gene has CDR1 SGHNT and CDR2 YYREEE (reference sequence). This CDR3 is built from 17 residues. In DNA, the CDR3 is TGTGCCAGCAAATCCGCCCCAATAGCGGGGGGAGTCTACGAGCAGTACTTC. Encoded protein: CASKSAPIAGGVYEQYF.

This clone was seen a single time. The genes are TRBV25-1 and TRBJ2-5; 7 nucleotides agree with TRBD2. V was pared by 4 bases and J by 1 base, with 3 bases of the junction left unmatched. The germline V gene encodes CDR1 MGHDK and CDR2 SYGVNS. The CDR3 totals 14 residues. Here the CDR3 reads CASSGAGIQETQYF. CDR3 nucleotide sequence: TGTGCCAGCAGTGGAGCGGGGATCCAAGAGACCCAGTACTTC.

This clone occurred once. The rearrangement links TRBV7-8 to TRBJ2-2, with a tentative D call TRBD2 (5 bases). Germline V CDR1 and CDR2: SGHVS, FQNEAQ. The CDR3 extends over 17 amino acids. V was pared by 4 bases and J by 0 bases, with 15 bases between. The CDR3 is CASSWDASTANTGELFF. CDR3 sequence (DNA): TGTGCCAGCAGCTGGGATGCTAGCACCGCGAACACCGGGGAGCTGTTTTTT.

This CDR3 reads CASLETGAAGYTF. The CDR3 DNA sequence: TGTGCCAGTTTGGAAACAGGGGCCGCTGGCTACACCTTC. The chain couples TRBV19 to TRBJ1-2; 7 bases fit TRBD1. V trimming: 8 bases; J trimming: 7 bases; junction bases outside the gene matches: 10. Germline CDR1 and CDR2: LNHDA and SQIVND (reference sequence). This CDR3 region has 13 residues.

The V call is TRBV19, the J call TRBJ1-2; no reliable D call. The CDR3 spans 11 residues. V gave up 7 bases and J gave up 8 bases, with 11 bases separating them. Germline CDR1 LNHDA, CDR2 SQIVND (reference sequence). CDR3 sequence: CASKESTGYTF. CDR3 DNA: TGTGCCAGTAAAGAGAGTACCGGCTACACCTTC.